The rows below give T cell receptor beta chains drawn from one sample of a study of precursors of human CD4 cytotoxic T cells. TCRdb passed the reads through MiXCR, listing each CDR3 protein once. The data show about 490 distinct CDR3 sequences, approximately 16% seen once. The sample taken for sequencing was memory CD4+ T cells from blood (PBMCs). The receptor set was obtained from a human donor in good health. Each CDR3 is given with its conserved first and last residue. The order of the fields is V gene, clone size, J gene, D gene, CDR3 DNA, CDR3 protein. A D gene is named only where the DNA matches it firmly. Clone size, where shown, is once, few, many, or a class for clones that have expanded.

v_gene: TRBV15; abundance: NA; j_gene: TRBJ2-5; d_gene: NA; CDR3nt: TGTGCCACCAGCAGAGGCAGAGGAGAGACCCAGTACTTC; CDR3aa: CATSRGRGETQYF
v_gene: TRBV12-3/TRBV12-4; abundance: large; j_gene: TRBJ2-1; d_gene: NA; CDR3nt: TGTGCCAGCAGTTTCCTCAGAGAGCAGTTCTTC; CDR3aa: CASSFLREQFF
v_gene: TRBV5-1; abundance: few; j_gene: TRBJ2-5; d_gene: NA; CDR3nt: TGCGCCAGCAGCTTGGCCGGACAGTACCAAGAGACCCAGTACTTC; CDR3aa: CASSLAGQYQETQYF
v_gene: TRBV20-1; abundance: NA; j_gene: TRBJ2-3; d_gene: NA; CDR3nt: TGCAGTGCTCACTGGGCAGGGGGCACAGATACGCAGTATTTT; CDR3aa: CSAHWAGGTDTQYF
v_gene: TRBV10-3; abundance: large; j_gene: TRBJ2-7; d_gene: NA; CDR3nt: TGTGCCATCAGTGTGGGACCAAAAGCTTCCTACGAGCAGTACTTC; CDR3aa: CAISVGPKASYEQYF
v_gene: TRBV5-1; abundance: large; j_gene: TRBJ2-3; d_gene: NA; CDR3nt: TGCGCCAGCAGCTTGATAACAGATACGCAGTATTTT; CDR3aa: CASSLITDTQYF
v_gene: TRBV6-6; abundance: few; j_gene: TRBJ2-1; d_gene: NA; CDR3nt: TGTGCCAGCAGTTACAATGGTGAGCAGTTCTTC; CDR3aa: CASSYNGEQFF
v_gene: TRBV12-3/TRBV12-4; abundance: NA; j_gene: TRBJ2-7; d_gene: NA; CDR3nt: TGTGCCAGCAGTTTAAACGGGTACGAGCAGTACTTC; CDR3aa: CASSLNGYEQYF
v_gene: TRBV12-3/TRBV12-4; abundance: NA; j_gene: TRBJ1-2; d_gene: NA; CDR3nt: TGTGCCAGCAGTTTATCAGGGAACTATGGCTACACCTTC; CDR3aa: CASSLSGNYGYTF
v_gene: TRBV12-3/TRBV12-4; abundance: NA; j_gene: TRBJ2-3; d_gene: TRBD2; CDR3nt: TGTGCCAGCAGACTTAGCGGGGGGGCCGTAGATACGCAGTATTTT; CDR3aa: CASRLSGGAVDTQYF
v_gene: TRBV9; abundance: large; j_gene: TRBJ1-5; d_gene: NA; CDR3nt: TGTGCCAGCACCCAGACAGGCGAATTCAATCAGCCCCAGCATTTT; CDR3aa: CASTQTGEFNQPQHF
v_gene: TRBV6-5; abundance: few; j_gene: TRBJ2-1; d_gene: TRBD2; CDR3nt: TGTGCCAGCAGTTTCTCTAGCGGGGCGAAAATATACAATGAGCAGTTCTTC; CDR3aa: CASSFSSGAKIYNEQFF
v_gene: TRBV10-3; abundance: NA; j_gene: TRBJ1-1; d_gene: TRBD1; CDR3nt: TGTGCCACACGACAGGGGGTAAGCACTGAAGCTTTCTTT; CDR3aa: CATRQGVSTEAFF
v_gene: TRBV3-1; abundance: few; j_gene: TRBJ2-5; d_gene: NA; CDR3nt: TGTGCCAGCAGCCCTACGGAGGGAGAGACCCAGTACTTC; CDR3aa: CASSPTEGETQYF
v_gene: TRBV5-1; abundance: large; j_gene: TRBJ2-3; d_gene: TRBD2; CDR3nt: TGCGCCAGCAGCGGCTCGTGGGGACTAGCGGGCCATAGCACAGATACGCAGTATTTT; CDR3aa: CASSGSWGLAGHSTDTQYF
v_gene: TRBV11-3; abundance: large; j_gene: TRBJ2-3; d_gene: NA; CDR3nt: TGTGCCAGCAGCTTAGACGGGGGTCGCACAGATACGCAGTATTTT; CDR3aa: CASSLDGGRTDTQYF
v_gene: TRBV5-1; abundance: large; j_gene: TRBJ2-3; d_gene: NA; CDR3nt: TGCGCCAGCAGCTTAACAGGGTTAGGCACAGATACGCAGTATTTT; CDR3aa: CASSLTGLGTDTQYF
v_gene: TRBV5-6; abundance: NA; j_gene: TRBJ2-7; d_gene: TRBD2; CDR3nt: TGTGCCAGCAGCTTGGGTCTAGCGGGGGCCTACGAGCAGTACTTC; CDR3aa: CASSLGLAGAYEQYF
v_gene: TRBV9; abundance: large; j_gene: TRBJ2-4; d_gene: TRBD2; CDR3nt: TGTGCCAGCAGCCCTGGACTAGCTCGATTGTACTTC; CDR3aa: CASSPGLARLYF
v_gene: TRBV20-1; abundance: large; j_gene: TRBJ1-1; d_gene: NA; CDR3nt: TGCAGTGCCGCCCCAGGGAACACTGAAGCTTTCTTT; CDR3aa: CSAAPGNTEAFF
v_gene: TRBV24-1; abundance: NA; j_gene: TRBJ2-7; d_gene: TRBD2; CDR3nt: TGTGCCACCAGTGACGGGGGGGGCTACGAGCAGTACTTC; CDR3aa: CATSDGGGYEQYF
v_gene: TRBV29-1; abundance: NA; j_gene: TRBJ2-2; d_gene: NA; CDR3nt: TGCAGCGTTGAAGGGAGAGCGAACACCGGGGAGCTGTTTTTT; CDR3aa: CSVEGRANTGELFF
v_gene: TRBV20-1; abundance: large; j_gene: TRBJ2-3; d_gene: NA; CDR3nt: TGCAGTGCTAGAGATCTCAAAGATACGCAGTATTTT; CDR3aa: CSARDLKDTQYF
v_gene: TRBV7-9; abundance: few; j_gene: TRBJ1-1; d_gene: NA; CDR3nt: TGTGCCAGCAGCTTGGACGGATCCATGAACACTGAAGCTTTCTTT; CDR3aa: CASSLDGSMNTEAFF
v_gene: TRBV7-2; abundance: large; j_gene: TRBJ1-2; d_gene: NA; CDR3nt: TGTGCCAGCAGCACAGGGAGGTTTAACTATGGCTACACCTTC; CDR3aa: CASSTGRFNYGYTF
v_gene: TRBV5-1; abundance: large; j_gene: TRBJ2-3; d_gene: NA; CDR3nt: TGCGCCAGCAGCTTAAACTGGGACTTTGGCGCAGATACGCAGTATTTT; CDR3aa: CASSLNWDFGADTQYF
v_gene: TRBV12-3/TRBV12-4; abundance: large; j_gene: TRBJ2-3; d_gene: TRBD2; CDR3nt: TGTGCCACCAGCGGGGGGGCCATAAATACGCAGTATTTT; CDR3aa: CATSGGAINTQYF
v_gene: TRBV20-1; abundance: large; j_gene: TRBJ2-1; d_gene: NA; CDR3nt: TGCAGTGCGCCGGACAACCTCAATGAGCAGTTCTTC; CDR3aa: CSAPDNLNEQFF
v_gene: TRBV28; abundance: large; j_gene: TRBJ2-1; d_gene: NA; CDR3nt: TGTGCCAGCAGTGTACCCCAAACGCGCCATGAGCAGTTCTTC; CDR3aa: CASSVPQTRHEQFF
v_gene: TRBV6-5; abundance: few; j_gene: TRBJ1-2; d_gene: NA; CDR3nt: TGTGCCAGCAGTTCTGACCAGGGAATTGGCTACACCTTC; CDR3aa: CASSSDQGIGYTF
v_gene: TRBV5-1; abundance: large; j_gene: TRBJ1-2; d_gene: NA; CDR3nt: TGCGCCAGCAGCTTCCTGCAGGACTATGGCTACACCTTC; CDR3aa: CASSFLQDYGYTF
v_gene: TRBV20-1; abundance: few; j_gene: TRBJ2-1; d_gene: TRBD2; CDR3nt: TGCAGTGCTAGAGATAGCGGGGGGGCCGGTGAGCAGTTCTTC; CDR3aa: CSARDSGGAGEQFF
v_gene: TRBV29-1; abundance: large; j_gene: TRBJ2-1; d_gene: NA; CDR3nt: TGCAGCGCAGGCACGGACAGCCAGTTCTTC; CDR3aa: CSAGTDSQFF
v_gene: TRBV18; abundance: large; j_gene: TRBJ2-7; d_gene: TRBD1; CDR3nt: TGTGCCAGCTCAAGGGACAGGCCTAGACTGAGCTCCTACGAGCAGTACTTC; CDR3aa: CASSRDRPRLSSYEQYF